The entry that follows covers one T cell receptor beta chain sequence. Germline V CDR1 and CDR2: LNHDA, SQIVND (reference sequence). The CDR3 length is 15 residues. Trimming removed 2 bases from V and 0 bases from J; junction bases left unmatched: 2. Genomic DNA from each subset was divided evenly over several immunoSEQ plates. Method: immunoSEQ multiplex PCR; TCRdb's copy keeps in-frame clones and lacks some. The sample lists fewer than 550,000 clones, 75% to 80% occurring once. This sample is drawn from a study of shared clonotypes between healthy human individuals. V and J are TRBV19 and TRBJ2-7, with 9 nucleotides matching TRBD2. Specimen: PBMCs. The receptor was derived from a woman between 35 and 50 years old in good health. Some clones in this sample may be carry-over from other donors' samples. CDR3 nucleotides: TGTGCCAGTAGTATAATTAGCGGGAGCTCCTACGAGCAGTACTTC. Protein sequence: CASSIISGSSYEQYF.